The 12 T cell receptor beta chains given below trace back to one sample, sequenced in a study of spatial heterogeneity in lung cancer (dated by TCRdb to the late 2010s). To prepare the library, 5' RACE was applied. TCRdb shows the sequencer as NextSeq 500. The public reads were reprocessed in TCRdb via fastp at Q25 and MiXCR, keeping in-frame beta chains. Rows with a matching CDR3 protein are joined into one entry that keeps the most common DNA and genes. Counted in this sample were about 10,000 distinct CDR3 sequences; about 11% of them appeared once. Around 12% of the sample belongs to the ten largest clones. The time point label of this sample denotes: sample taken at primary tumor resection. These TCRs' antigens remain unknown. Overall study outcomes, separate from this receptor: The tumor nonsynonymous mutation count correlated with the number of expanded alpha and beta TCRs within the tumor.

This material consisted of lung tumor tissue, taken at surgery. The receptor source for this set is a female donor with early-stage non-small cell lung cancer.

This clonotype is deemed medium-sized (0.01 to 0.1%). The V gene is TRBV28, the J gene TRBJ1-5, with D possibly matching TRBD1 (6 bases). Germline CDR1 MDHEN, CDR2 SYDVKM. V was clipped by 6 bases and J by 4 bases, with 13 bases between them. CDR3 size: 14 residues. CDR3 amino acids: CASSPLQGNQPQHF. The CDR3, as DNA: TGTGCCAGCAGCCCACTCCAGGGGAATCAGCCCCAGCATTTT.

This clonotype came up a few times. The rearrangement links TRBV20-1 to TRBJ2-7, with D unresolved. Trimming removed 0 bases from V and 7 bases from J, with 7 bases in between. This CDR3 spans 11 amino acids. Germline lookup yields CDR1 DFQATT and CDR2 SNEGSKA (reference sequence). CDR3 sequence: CSARDELEQYF. The CDR3 DNA is TGCAGTGCTAGAGATGAGTTGGAGCAGTACTTC.

Ten or more counts support this clonotype. In DNA form, the CDR3 reads TGTGCCTGGAGTCGGCAGAGCAATCAGCCCCAGCATTTT. It encodes CAWSRQSNQPQHF. The V gene is TRBV30, the J gene TRBJ1-5, with unresolved D. Germline V CDR1 and CDR2: GTSNPN, SVGIG (reference sequence). V lost 2 bases and J 1 base, leaving 6 bases between the germline ends. This CDR3 has 13 residues.

The V and J genes are TRBV6-2 or TRBV6-3 and TRBJ1-5; 7 bases align to TRBD1. The CDR3 is made up of 14 amino acids. V trimming: 5 bases; J trimming: 7 bases; junction bases outside the gene matches: 8. Germline V gene lookup returns CDR1 MNHEY and CDR2 SVGEGT. The CDR3, as DNA: TGTGCCAGCAGTCCGACAGGGTATGGCCAGCCCCAGCATTTT. Residues: CASSPTGYGQPQHF.

This clonotype occurred many times. The J gene is TRBJ1-4, the V gene TRBV30; D is unclear. Germline V gene data show CDR1 as GTSNPN and CDR2 as SVGIG (reference sequence). The CDR3 runs to 14 residues. Trimming pared 1 base from V and 7 bases from J, leaving 13 bases between. CDR3 sequence: CAWSGNSWREKLFF. The CDR3 DNA follows: TGTGCCTGGAGTGGCAATAGTTGGCGTGAAAAACTGTTTTTT.

This clonotype was seen at least ten times. CDR3: CASSNVGTTGETQYF. The CDR3, as DNA: TGTGCCAGCAGCAACGTCGGGACCACGGGGGAGACCCAGTACTTC. The chain carries TRBV7-2 and TRBJ2-5; TRBD1 or TRBD2 may be the D gene (5 bases each). The CDR3 runs to 15 residues. From germline, CDR1 is SGHTA and CDR2 FQGNSA. The V end lost 5 bases, the J end lost 5 bases, and 18 bases lay between the germline ends.

The chain combines TRBV29-1 with TRBJ2-7; a possible D gene is TRBD2 (6 bases). This CDR3 is 15 amino acids long. V was cut by 0 bases and J by 2 bases, with 14 bases left in between. The germline CDR1 and CDR2 sequences are SQVTM and ANQGSEA. This chain's CDR3 is CSVEDGTPPTYEQYF. CDR3 bases: TGCAGCGTTGAAGACGGGACTCCCCCGACCTACGAGCAGTACTTC.

In its sample, this clonotype was seen a few times. The chain couples TRBV7-8 to TRBJ2-5; D is uncertain. V lost 0 bases, J lost 2 bases, and 10 bases lay in between. The CDR3 spans 15 residues. Germline V lookup: CDR1 SGHVS, CDR2 FQNEAQ. The CDR3 loop reads CASSLAGLEQETQYF. CDR3 coding DNA: TGTGCCAGCAGCTTAGCAGGCCTCGAACAAGAGACCCAGTACTTC.

The chain is built from TRBV12-3 or TRBV12-4 and TRBJ1-6, with a weak D call TRBD1 (5 bases). The ends were cut back, 2 bases at V and 7 bases at J, with 9 bases in the middle. This CDR3 is built from 14 residues. The CDR3 here is CASSLRGENSPLHF. The CDR3 DNA reads TGTGCCAGCAGTTTAAGGGGAGAGAATTCACCCCTCCACTTT.

The chain has TRBV3-1 and TRBJ1-1, with D perhaps matching TRBD1 (5 bases). V was cut by 2 bases and J by 7 bases, with 11 bases left in between. This CDR3 has 13 residues. The germline CDR1 and CDR2 sequences are LGHDT and YNNKEL (reference sequence). DNA for the CDR3: TGTGCCAGCAGCCAAAGGGAAGGGGTTGAAGCTTTCTTT. Protein: CASSQREGVEAFF.

This clonotype is deemed medium-sized (0.01 to 0.1%). The chain uses TRBV5-1 and TRBJ1-4, with D possibly TRBD1 on 5 matching bases. Germline values: CDR1 SGHRS, CDR2 YFSETQ. There are 15 residues in the CDR3. V was clipped by 3 bases and J by 7 bases, with 16 bases between them. CDR3 sequence: CASSSYTSGSEKLFF. CDR3 nucleotide sequence: TGCGCCAGCAGCTCCTACACCTCAGGGAGTGAAAAACTGTTTTTT.

The chain combines TRBV6-2 or TRBV6-3 with TRBJ1-5, with D unresolved. The CDR3 has 18 amino acids. The ends were cut back, 6 bases at V and 7 bases at J, with 28 bases in the middle. The germline gives CDR1 MNHEY, CDR2 SVGEGT. The CDR3 region has the DNA TGTGCCAGCAGCCAGACCCCACGCACTGACGGGCGTGAGCAGCCCCAGCATTTT. It translates to CASSQTPRTDGREQPQHF.